This T cell receptor (beta chain) is drawn from a study of T cell clonality in common variable immunodeficiency. Points from the study as a whole: Patient heterogeneity in the CVID cohort limited correlations between repertoire features and clinical complications.

The CDR3 runs to 14 residues. Germline CDR1 and CDR2: LNHDA and SQIVND (reference sequence). The J segment lost 4 bases and the V segment lost 5 bases, leaving 6 bases of the junction unmatched. Sequencing input was equivalent genomic DNA from CVID and controls. Generated by immunoSEQ multiplex PCR, the TCRdb table keeps only in-frame clones and is missing some. Listed for the sample are tens of thousands of clones, none seen a single time. This clone has more than one count but fewer than ten. Its antigen is still unknown. The missing CDR3 end, 3 residues past where the read stops, is filled in from the germline J gene.

The TCR was taken from a person aged 18 to 75 in good health. The V call is TRBV19, the J call TRBJ1-1; 8 nucleotides agree with TRBD1. Input material: peripheral blood mononuclear cells. The CDR3 reads CASSVQGAGTEAFF. CDR3 DNA, as far as it was read: TGTGCCAGTAGTGTCCAGGGGGCCGGCACTGAA.